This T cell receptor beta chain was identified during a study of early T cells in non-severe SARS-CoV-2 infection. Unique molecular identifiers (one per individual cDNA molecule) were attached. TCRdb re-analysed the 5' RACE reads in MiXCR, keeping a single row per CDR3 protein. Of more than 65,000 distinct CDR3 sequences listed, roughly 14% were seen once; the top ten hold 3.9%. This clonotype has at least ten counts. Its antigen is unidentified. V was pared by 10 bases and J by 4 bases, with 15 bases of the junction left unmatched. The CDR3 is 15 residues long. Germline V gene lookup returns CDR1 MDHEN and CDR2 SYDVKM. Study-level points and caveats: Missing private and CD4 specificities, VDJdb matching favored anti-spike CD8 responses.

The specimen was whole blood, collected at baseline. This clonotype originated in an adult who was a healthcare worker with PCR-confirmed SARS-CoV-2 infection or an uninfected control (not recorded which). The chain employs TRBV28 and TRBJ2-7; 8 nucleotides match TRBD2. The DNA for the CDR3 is TGTGCCACCTTAAGTCATCAGCGGGAGTCGTACGAGCAGTACTTC. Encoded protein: CATLSHQRESYEQYF.